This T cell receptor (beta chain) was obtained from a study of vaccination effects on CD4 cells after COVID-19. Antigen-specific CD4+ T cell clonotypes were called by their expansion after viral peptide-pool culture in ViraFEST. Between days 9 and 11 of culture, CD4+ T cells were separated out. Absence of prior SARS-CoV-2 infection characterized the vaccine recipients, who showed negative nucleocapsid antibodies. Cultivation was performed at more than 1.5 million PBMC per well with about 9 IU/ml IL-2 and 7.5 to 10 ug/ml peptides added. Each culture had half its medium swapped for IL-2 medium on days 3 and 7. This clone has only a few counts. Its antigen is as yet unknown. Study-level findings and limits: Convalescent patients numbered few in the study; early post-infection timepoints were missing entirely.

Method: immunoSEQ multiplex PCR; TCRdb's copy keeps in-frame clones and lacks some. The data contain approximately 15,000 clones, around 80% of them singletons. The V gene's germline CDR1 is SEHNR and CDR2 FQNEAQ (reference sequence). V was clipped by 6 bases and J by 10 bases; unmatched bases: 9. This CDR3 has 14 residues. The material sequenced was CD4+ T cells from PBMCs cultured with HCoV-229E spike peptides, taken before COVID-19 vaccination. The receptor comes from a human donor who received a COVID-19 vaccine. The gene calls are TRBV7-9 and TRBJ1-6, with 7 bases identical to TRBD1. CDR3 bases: TGTGCCAGCAGACGACAGGGACGGGGGTCACCCCTCCACTTT. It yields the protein CASRRQGRGSPLHF.